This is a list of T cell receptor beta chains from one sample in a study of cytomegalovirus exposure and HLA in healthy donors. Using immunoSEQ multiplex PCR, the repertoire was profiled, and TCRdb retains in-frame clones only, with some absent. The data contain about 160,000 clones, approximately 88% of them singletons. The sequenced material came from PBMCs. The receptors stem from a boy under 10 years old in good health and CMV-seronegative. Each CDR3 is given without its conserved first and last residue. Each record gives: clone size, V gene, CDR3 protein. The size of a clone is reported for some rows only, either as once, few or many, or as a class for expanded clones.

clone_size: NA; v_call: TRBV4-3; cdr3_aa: ASSQDLEQGVQETQY
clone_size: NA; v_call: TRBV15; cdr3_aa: ATSSRAGLTDTQY
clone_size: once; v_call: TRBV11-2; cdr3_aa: ASSLAAGATYEQY
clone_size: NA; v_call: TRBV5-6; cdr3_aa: ASSRRTGTISGNTIY
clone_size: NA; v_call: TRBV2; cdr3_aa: ASSPPAGGEQY
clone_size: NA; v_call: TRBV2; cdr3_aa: ASSEGRGGRQETQY
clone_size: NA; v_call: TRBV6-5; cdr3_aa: ASRLDRSSGNTIY
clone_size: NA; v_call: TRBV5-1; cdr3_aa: ASSSSWGQGDYGYT
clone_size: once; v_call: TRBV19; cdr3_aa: ASTGSYTDTQY
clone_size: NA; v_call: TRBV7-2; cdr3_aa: ASSQGLADYNEQF
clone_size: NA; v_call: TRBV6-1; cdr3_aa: ASSEVLAGPYEQY
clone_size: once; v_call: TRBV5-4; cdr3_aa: ASSADRNSGNTIY
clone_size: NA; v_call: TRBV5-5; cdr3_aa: ASSVQDSSFGSYGYT
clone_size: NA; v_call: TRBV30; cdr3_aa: AWSYSSTDTQY
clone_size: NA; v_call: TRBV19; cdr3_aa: ASSGDRGLLGNQPQH
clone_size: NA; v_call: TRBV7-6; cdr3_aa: ASSPGTVAAQAYEQY
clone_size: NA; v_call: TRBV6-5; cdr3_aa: ASSYRPGNGANVLT
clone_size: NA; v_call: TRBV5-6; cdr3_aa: ASSPRLASQY
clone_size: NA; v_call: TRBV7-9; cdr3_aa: ASSQGTYGETQY
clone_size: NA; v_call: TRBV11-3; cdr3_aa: ASSFAGAGSYNEQF
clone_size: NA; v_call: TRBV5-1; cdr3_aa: ASSGTTPGQDPYNEQF
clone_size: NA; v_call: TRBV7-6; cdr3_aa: ASSAELATSYNEQF
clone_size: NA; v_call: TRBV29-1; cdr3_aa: SVPGHENASTDTQY
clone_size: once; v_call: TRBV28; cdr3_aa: ASSFLQPNYGYT
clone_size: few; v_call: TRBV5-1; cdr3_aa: ASSLGPRTYEQY
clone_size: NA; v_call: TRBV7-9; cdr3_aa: ASSSGTGGILNTEAF
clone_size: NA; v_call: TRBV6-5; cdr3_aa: ASSYDTSANYGYT
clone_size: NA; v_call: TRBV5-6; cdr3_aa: ASSLEQGA
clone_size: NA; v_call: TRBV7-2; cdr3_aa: ASSLEGQGSGANVLT
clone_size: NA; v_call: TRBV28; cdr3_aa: ATRDPRVRTEAF
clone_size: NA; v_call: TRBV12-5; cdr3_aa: ASERDLGEKLF
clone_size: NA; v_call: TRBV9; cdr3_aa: ASSVRPGLTDTQY
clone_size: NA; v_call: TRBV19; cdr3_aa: ASSATVSSGNTIY
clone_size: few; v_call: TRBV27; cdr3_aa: ASTSSENEKLF
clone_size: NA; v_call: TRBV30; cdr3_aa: AWAGAPYGYT
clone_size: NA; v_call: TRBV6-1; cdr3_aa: ASSEPGGPNNEQF
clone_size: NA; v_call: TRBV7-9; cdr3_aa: ASSSYPGQGARVKETQY
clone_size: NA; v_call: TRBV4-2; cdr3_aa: ASSQESGAPGGYT
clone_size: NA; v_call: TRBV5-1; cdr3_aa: ANSLEGLISQETQY
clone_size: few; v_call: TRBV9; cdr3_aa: ASSAQGHGELF
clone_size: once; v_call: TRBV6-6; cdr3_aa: ASSYPGGDGYT
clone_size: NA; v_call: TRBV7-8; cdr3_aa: ASSFSRGNYEQY
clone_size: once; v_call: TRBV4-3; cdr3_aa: ASSQSDFNSYNEQF
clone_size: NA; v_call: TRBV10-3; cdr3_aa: AISALQGNEQF
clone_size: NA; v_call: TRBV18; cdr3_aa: ASSPDRGPGYT
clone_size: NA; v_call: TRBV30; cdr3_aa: AWATPGLAGGSEQY
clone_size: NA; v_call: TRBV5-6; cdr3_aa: ASSLAGDYGYT
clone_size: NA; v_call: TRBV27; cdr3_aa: ASSPGTSGYTQY
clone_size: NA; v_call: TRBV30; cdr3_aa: AWSAGGELF
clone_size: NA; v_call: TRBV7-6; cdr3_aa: ASSNRTSGRRSEQY
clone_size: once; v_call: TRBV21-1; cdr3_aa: ASSKLGQGRENTIY
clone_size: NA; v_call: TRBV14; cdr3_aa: ASSQGRGTTIY
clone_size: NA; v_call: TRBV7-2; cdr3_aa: ASSRVTGGSNTGELF
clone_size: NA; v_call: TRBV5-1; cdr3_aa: ASSPRAGFPEAF
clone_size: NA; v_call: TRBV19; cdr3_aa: ASTHLGGNTIY
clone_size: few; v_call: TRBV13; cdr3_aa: ASSLRRLAGANTGELF
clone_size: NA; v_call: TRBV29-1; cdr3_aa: SVAPYPAGQPEAF
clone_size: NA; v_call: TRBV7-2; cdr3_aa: ASSLDRGRETQY
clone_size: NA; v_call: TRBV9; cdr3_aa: ASSVIEGVTDTQY
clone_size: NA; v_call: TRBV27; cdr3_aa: ASSRLAGPSYEQY